This T cell receptor (beta chain) emerged from a study of T cell responses to AZD1222 COVID-19 vaccine. Study observations and caveats: Only a handful of AZD1222 recipients, roughly six in all, had baseline seropositivity.

With respect to this clone: Its antigen is not known.

The data were produced by immunoSEQ multiplex PCR, yet TCRdb's version contains in-frame clones alone and is incomplete. The sample comprises about 130,000 clones, 84% of which are singletons, and about 4% rests with the top ten. The CDR3 is 18 amino acids. The ends lost 6 bases at V and 2 bases at J; junction bases unmatched: 14. Germline V lookup: CDR1 ENHRY, CDR2 SYGVKD. This clonotype was sampled from an adult in good health. The V and J genes are TRBV10-3 and TRBJ1-3; TRBD1 agrees at 9 bases. The sequenced sample was peripheral blood, obtained on day 0 of AZD1222 vaccination. The CDR3 spells CAIRQGANPAPTGNTIYF. The CDR3 DNA sequence: TGTGCCATCAGACAGGGGGCGAATCCGGCCCCTACTGGAAACACCATATATTTT.